This record covers a single T cell receptor beta chain. This clonotype was seen only once. This receptor's antigen is unknown. At one of its ends the junction is not consistent with the germline gene, which may arise from a read error. This entry comes from a study of blood T cells in healthy people across ages (dated by TCRdb to the mid-2010s). Broadly, across the study: In model experiments, roughly one uniquely barcoded TCR beta cDNA molecule per two T cells was captured by template switching. To track age-related changes in TCR beta repertoire diversity, the study relied on deep sequencing normalized with unique cDNA molecular identifiers. Donors were grouped into four age groups: young (average approximately 15 years), middle-aged (roughly 40), aged (approximately 67) and long-lived (approximately 75). To avoid experimental bias, donors of different ages were spread randomly across the sequencing lanes. Using the same blood draw, the study looked at two additional independent replicas of 1 million unique cDNA reads for two donors, one aged 18 to 29 and the other aged 80 or older. Study-wide findings and limitations: Observed TCR beta diversity correlated strongly with the percentage of naive T cells measured by flow cytometry. Compared with the aged group, the long-lived group had more naive CD4+ T cells, fewer expanded clones and increased TCR diversity, a pattern suggesting age selection. Observed TCR beta diversity per million T cells fell roughly linearly with age, and a significant reduction was already apparent by age about 43. Because donor CMV infection status was unknown, age-related changes in expanded clonotypes were potentially confounded. Estimates of total diversity based on one million sequenced T cells were regarded as lower bounds and as underestimates. Bulk unsorted PBMC profiling prevented conclusive comparison of naive and antigen-experienced compartments.

The 35 to 40 donors, aged roughly 6 to 95 years, were systemically healthy Caucasian individuals from Russia. Each donor gave around 9.8 milliliters of peripheral blood, collected into EDTA-treated Vacutainer tubes. Ficoll-Paque density-gradient centrifugation was used to isolate PBMCs, with at least 7 million per sample. Trizol reagent was used to extract total RNA from PBMCs, with at least 6 micrograms per sample. Naive CD45RAhigh/CD27high T cell percentages were measured by flow cytometry on a PBMC aliquot from every donor. From its cysteine to its phenylalanine, the CDR3 spans 15 amino acids. Only the CDR3 portion is preserved as DNA: 45 bases, with reading frame beginning at the first base. CDR1 and CDR2 (KGHSH, LQKENI) derive from the germline V gene. Libraries were prepared through 5' RACE. A second roughly 6 to 11 cycle PCR used a sample-barcoded 5' primer and a J-beta primer mix. A template-switch 5' adaptor carrying 12 random nucleotides introduced a unique molecular identifier onto each TCR beta cDNA molecule. At least 2.5 million CDR3-containing paired-end reads were obtained from each sample. First-strand cDNA synthesis was performed from all RNA using the Mint cDNA synthesis kit, with priming by a TRBC-specific oligonucleotide. Following uracil-DNA glycosylase treatment, a first 18-cycle PCR with universal primers M1SS and BC2_uni_R was performed on all cDNA. The source study handled its data this way. For normalization, 1 million high-quality reads, each with a distinct molecular identifier, were randomly selected from each sample. Instead of being binned into consensus sequences, reads that shared molecular identifiers were thrown out. MiTCR, run with a Q25 quality threshold and the strictest error-elimination algorithm, handled CDR3 identification, clonotype clustering and error correction. Lower-bound total TCR beta diversity was estimated with a nonparametric unseen species model using Euler transformation. TCRdb reworked the public reads: Q25 trimming with fastp, MiXCR clone assembly, productive beta chains retained. A single entry per CDR3 protein holds the most common genes and DNA from its merged rows. These V and J calls derive from TCRdb rather than the authors' analysis. Present in this sample are around 1,800,000 distinct CDR3 sequences, roughly two fifths of which were seen just once. Of the sample, 20% to 25% falls within the top ten clones.

The sample taken for sequencing was blood. This clonotype was obtained from a human donor in good health. The rearrangement joined TRBV18 to TRBJ1-5; perhaps TRBD1 is the D gene, with 5 bases matching. The CDR3 reads as follows: CASSPGGKDNQPQHF. The DNA is TGTGCCAGCTCACCAGGGGGAAAAGACAATCAACCCCAGCATTTT.